Below are 18 T cell receptor beta chains sequenced from a single sample in a study of early T cells in non-severe SARS-CoV-2 infection (dated by TCRdb to about 2021). Preparation of the library involved 5' RACE. This sample was sequenced with a NextSeq 500. TCRdb reanalyzed the raw reads on its own, using fastp at Q25 for trimming and MiXCR for clone calling, and kept in-frame beta chains. Here each entry gathers all rows of one CDR3 protein and keeps the most common genes and DNA. The sample table shows some 78,000 distinct CDR3 sequences, and roughly 13% are seen once. The top ten clonotypes cover roughly 6% of the sample. Sequenced: whole blood. Receptors were obtained from an adult who was a healthcare worker with PCR-confirmed SARS-CoV-2 infection or an uninfected control (not recorded which).

The chain links TRBV7-2 to TRBJ2-1, with unresolved D. Germline V gives CDR1 SGHTA, CDR2 FQGNSA. The CDR3 runs to 15 residues. V lost 5 bases and J lost 1, with 12 bases in between. The CDR3 sequence: CASSRRHGSYNEQFF. The CDR3 DNA sequence: TGTGCCAGCAGCCGACGGCACGGGTCCTACAATGAGCAGTTCTTC.

CDR3 sequence: CASSLYRPSGGSTDTQYF. The CDR3 nucleotides are TGTGCCAGCAGCTTATATAGGCCTAGCGGGGGGAGCACAGATACGCAGTATTTT. This chain uses TRBV7-8 with TRBJ2-3; 11 bases fit TRBD2. The CDR3 sequence is 18 residues long. V trimming: 2 bases; J trimming: 0 bases; junction bases outside the gene matches: 7. CDR1 is SGHVS, CDR2 FQNEAQ, per germline.

This clonotype has more than one count but fewer than ten. The rearrangement links TRBV7-8 to TRBJ2-7; D gene uncertain. The V and J ends lost 5 bases and 6 bases respectively, with 8 bases between them. Germline V lookup: CDR1 SGHVS, CDR2 FQNEAQ. CDR3 length: 11 residues. CDR3 sequence: CASSLDSEQYF. The CDR3 nucleotides are TGTGCCAGCAGCCTAGACTCCGAGCAGTACTTC.

The chain has TRBV7-9 and TRBJ1-3, with D maybe TRBD1 (6 bases). The CDR3 has 15 residues. CDR1 and CDR2 from the germline V gene are SEHNR and FQNEAQ (reference sequence). Trimming left V 3 bases short and J 0 bases short, with 9 bases between. Written as DNA, the CDR3 is TGTGCCAGCAGCTTTCTACAGGGCTCTGGAAACACCATATATTTT. Protein sequence: CASSFLQGSGNTIYF. The full variable domain, completed using reference TRBV7-9 and TRBJ1-3, is DTGVSQNPRHKITKRGQNVTFRCDPISEHNRLYWYRQTLGQGPEFLTYFQNEAQLEKSRLLSDRFSAERPKGSFSTLEIQRTEQGDSAMYLCASSFLQGSGNTIYFGEGSWLTVV.

This clonotype was found a few times. V and J are TRBV6-6 and TRBJ2-3; 9 bases fit TRBD1. This CDR3 region has 15 residues. V shed 3 bases and J 3 bases; nucleotides not matched to a gene: 4. Germline values: CDR1 MNHNY, CDR2 SVGAGI (reference sequence). CDR3 residues: CASSYYRGLTDTQYF. CDR3 DNA sequence: TGTGCCAGCAGTTATTACAGGGGGCTGACAGATACGCAGTATTTT.

The rearrangement links TRBV28 to TRBJ2-5; D unclear. The CDR3 loop spans 11 amino acids. With 9 bases removed from V and 6 bases from J, the gap between germline ends came to 11 bases. Germline assignment: CDR1 MDHEN and CDR2 SYDVKM. The CDR3 region has the DNA TGTGCCAGTACCATAGGACAGACCCAGTACTTC. This translates into CASTIGQTQYF.

The sample holds many counts of this clonotype. The chain is built from TRBV29-1 and TRBJ2-5; TRBD2 is a possible D gene (5 bases). Trimming removed 4 bases from V and 5 bases from J, with 14 bases in between. Germline lookup yields CDR1 SQVTM and CDR2 ANQGSEA. The CDR3 runs to 13 residues. CDR3: CSVGQSKRETQYF. The DNA for the CDR3 is TGCAGCGTTGGTCAGTCTAAGCGGGAGACCCAGTACTTC.

This clonotype has a handful of counts. This rearrangement joins TRBV20-1 to TRBJ2-3; 9 bases are a match to TRBD2. The CDR3 extends over 19 amino acids. Germline CDR1 is DFQATT and CDR2 is SNEGSKA (reference sequence). V lost 0 bases to trimming and J lost 5 bases; unmatched junction nucleotides: 18. The CDR3 DNA is TGCAGTGCTAGAGACCCTTCCAGCCTTAGCGGGGGAACGGGAGATACGCAGTATTTT. As protein: CSARDPSSLSGGTGDTQYF.

The J gene is TRBJ2-2, the V gene TRBV5-4; TRBD2 aligns across 10 bases. Unmatched junction bases numbered 2, after V lost 0 bases and J lost 3 bases. The CDR3 runs 16 residues. CDR1 and CDR2 from the germline V gene are SGHNT and YYREEE (reference sequence). CDR3: CASSLGLAGYTGELFF. The CDR3 bases are TGTGCCAGCAGCTTGGGACTAGCGGGTTACACCGGGGAGCTGTTTTTT.

The chain uses TRBV13 and TRBJ2-7; 8 nucleotides align to TRBD1. The CDR3 consists of 14 residues. The V and J ends lost 5 bases and 4 bases, in that order; junction bases with no gene match: 7. Germline CDR1 PRHDT, CDR2 FYEKMQ (reference sequence). The CDR3 nucleotides are TGTGCCAGCAGCCTTCCAGGGGGCTCTTACGAGCAGTACTTC. It codes for CASSLPGGSYEQYF.

V is TRBV28 and J is TRBJ2-1; a possible D gene is TRBD1 (5 bases). Germline V CDR1 and CDR2: MDHEN, SYDVKM. The CDR3 loop spans 12 amino acids. V was cut by 5 bases and J by 10 bases, with 12 bases left in between. For the CDR3, the DNA is TGTGCCAGCAGTACCTACAGGTCGGAGCAGTTCTTC. Protein sequence: CASSTYRSEQFF.

This chain joins TRBV10-2 and TRBJ1-1; no clear D. The length of the CDR3 is 13 residues. Trimming pared 6 bases from V and 6 bases from J, leaving 14 bases between. Per germline, CDR1 WSHSY and CDR2 SAAADI. The CDR3 DNA reads TGCGCCAGCAGGTTGGGCTACCGATCTGAAGCTTTCTTT. It encodes CASRLGYRSEAFF.

V is TRBV18 and J is TRBJ1-2; unclear D gene. The CDR3 covers 13 residues. Germline V gene data show CDR1 as KGHSH and CDR2 as LQKENI. Trimming shortened V by 4 bases and J by 3 bases, and 9 bases separated the two germline ends. CDR3 region: CASSQDRYYGYTF. CDR3 DNA sequence: TGTGCCAGCTCACAGGACCGTTACTATGGCTACACCTTC.

Only a few counts were recorded for this clonotype. This chain joins TRBV29-1 and TRBJ2-1; possibly TRBD2 for D (6 bases). V lost 8 bases and J lost 6, with 23 bases in between. Germline CDR1 SQVTM, CDR2 ANQGSEA. The CDR3 sequence is 15 residues long. CDR3 region: CSLGGAGTRINEQFF. CDR3 in DNA: TGCAGCCTCGGAGGGGCGGGAACCCGTATCAATGAGCAGTTCTTC.

The table lists this clonotype with a few counts. The chain is built from TRBV12-3 or TRBV12-4 and TRBJ1-2; 9 nucleotides align to TRBD1. CDR3 length: 16 residues. The junction had 10 bases not matched to a gene; V was cut back by 4 bases and J by 4 bases. As DNA, the CDR3 is TGTGCCAGCAGTTCGACAGGGGGGCGCCGGAGCTATGGCTACACCTTC. Its translation: CASSSTGGRRSYGYTF.

This clonotype was counted between two and nine times. The rearrangement uses TRBV20-1 and TRBJ1-1; D might be TRBD1 (6 bases). There are 13 residues in the CDR3. Germline assignment: CDR1 DFQATT and CDR2 SNEGSKA (reference sequence). The V and J ends lost 6 bases and 7 bases respectively, with 18 bases between them. In nucleotides, the CDR3 is TGCAGTGCGCGGGGAGGGAGGGGGATTGAAGCTTTCTTT. Translated, it gives CSARGGRGIEAFF.

This sequence joins TRBV19 and TRBJ2-2, with no clear D. V was shortened by 5 bases and J by 1 base, with 8 bases between the two germline ends. Germline values: CDR1 LNHDA, CDR2 SQIVND (reference sequence). There are 14 residues in the CDR3. The CDR3 sequence is CASSVRMNTGELFF. The CDR3 coding sequence is TGTGCCAGTAGTGTGAGGATGAACACCGGGGAGCTGTTTTTT. Combining the CDR3 with reference TRBV19 and TRBJ2-2 gives the whole variable domain DGGITQSPKYLFRKEGQNVTLSCEQNLNHDAMYWYRQDPGQGLRLIYYSQIVNDFQKGDIAEGYSVSREKKESFPLTVTSAQKNPTAFYLCASSVRMNTGELFFGEGSRLTVL.

This clonotype has at least ten counts. The chain joins TRBV19 to TRBJ2-1; D might be TRBD1 (6 bases). Per germline, CDR1 LNHDA and CDR2 SQIVND (reference sequence). The CDR3 is made up of 15 amino acids. Trimming left V 4 bases short and J 2 bases short, with 12 bases between. This chain's CDR3 is CASSRNRVTYNEQFF. The CDR3 DNA is TGTGCCAGTAGTAGGAACAGGGTGACCTACAATGAGCAGTTCTTC.